This T cell receptor beta chain was identified during a study of blood T cell repertoires in COVID-19. V lost 6 bases to trimming and J lost 0 bases, with 12 bases between them. Germline V CDR1 and CDR2: SNHLY, FYNNEI. There are 15 residues in the CDR3. Sequencing used immunoSEQ multiplex PCR; TCRdb keeps in-frame clones, though not all of them. Among hundreds of thousands of clones, more than 70% were seen once, and the ten largest hold approximately 12%. The clonotype was recovered from a woman aged 50 to 60 with COVID-19, enrolled during active disease. The sample was peripheral blood. V usage is TRBV2 and J usage is TRBJ1-3; a possible D gene is TRBD1 (5 bases). The CDR3 DNA reads as TGTGCCAGCAGCCGGGGGGGAAACTCTGGAAACACCATATATTTT. It specifies CASSRGGNSGNTIYF.